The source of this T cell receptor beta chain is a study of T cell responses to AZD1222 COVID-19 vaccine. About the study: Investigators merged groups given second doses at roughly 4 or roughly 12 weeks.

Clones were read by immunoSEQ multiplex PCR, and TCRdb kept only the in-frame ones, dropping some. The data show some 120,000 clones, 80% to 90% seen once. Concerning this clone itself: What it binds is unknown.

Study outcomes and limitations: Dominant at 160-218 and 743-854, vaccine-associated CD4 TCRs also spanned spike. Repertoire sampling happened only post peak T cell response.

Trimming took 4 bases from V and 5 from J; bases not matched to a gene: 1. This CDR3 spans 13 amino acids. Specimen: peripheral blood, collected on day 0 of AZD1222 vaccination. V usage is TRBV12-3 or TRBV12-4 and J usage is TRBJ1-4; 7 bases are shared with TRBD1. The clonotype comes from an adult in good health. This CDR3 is CASSWGQNEKLFF. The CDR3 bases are TGTGCCAGCAGTTGGGGACAGAATGAAAAACTGTTTTTT.